This T cell receptor (beta chain) was sequenced for a study of blood T cell repertoires in COVID-19. Looking at the study overall: There were acute and convalescent COVID-19 samples, and they came from the United States, Italy and Spain. T cells, B-cell-depleted T cells, or PBMCs provided the cDNA or gDNA that served as material.

The CDR3 is 17 residues long. The germline V gene encodes CDR1 LGHNT and CDR2 FRNRAP. V lost 3 bases and J lost 2, with 17 bases in between. Original processing methods: Estimation of nucleated cell counts relied on the amplification of reference gene primers. Assay: immunoSEQ multiplex PCR; the TCRdb copy retains only in-frame clones and omits some. Clone size and the V and J calls come from that table; the DNA yielded D and trimming. The sample has over 250,000 clones, about four fifths seen once; the top ten hold 8.5% to 9.5%. This rearrangement joins TRBV12-5 to TRBJ1-3; D not resolved. This sequence was found in a woman aged 45-65 years who had recovered from COVID-19. Sequencing was performed on peripheral blood. This CDR3 reads CASGFEVWPLPGNTIYF. CDR3 bases: TGTGCTAGTGGTTTCGAAGTTTGGCCGCTCCCTGGAAACACCATATATTTT. The complete variable domain, with remaining parts taken from reference TRBV12-5 and TRBJ1-3, reads DARVTQTPRHKVTEMGQEVTMRCQPILGHNTVFWYRQTMMQGLELLAYFRNRAPLDDSGMPKDRFSAEMPDATLATLKIQPSEPRDSAVYFCASGFEVWPLPGNTIYFGEGSWLTVV.